These T cell receptor beta chains were read from a single sample in a study of blood T cell repertoires in COVID-19. Clones were sequenced by immunoSEQ multiplex PCR, and TCRdb holds only the in-frame ones, with some missing. The sample includes almost 250,000 clones, around 86% of them seen just once. Sequencing was performed on peripheral blood. The receptors were gathered from a woman aged 55-75 years who had recovered from COVID-19. The CDR3 runs from the conserved cysteine through the conserved F or W. Fields, in order: J gene, D gene, V gene, CDR3 DNA, CDR3 protein. A D gene is named only where the DNA matches it firmly.

>TRBJ1-1|NA|TRBV5-6
TGTGCCAGCAGCTCAGTTGGACGGGATGAAGCTTTCTTT
CASSSVGRDEAFF
>TRBJ2-7|NA|TRBV7-2
TGTGCCAGCAGCCCCCGGTTCGCCTACGAGCAGTACTTC
CASSPRFAYEQYF
>TRBJ1-5|TRBD1|TRBV28
TGTGCCAGCAGGCGGGACAGGGCGAGTCAGCCCCAGCATTTT
CASRRDRASQPQHF
>TRBJ1-6|NA|TRBV2
TGTGCCAGCAGTGAAGGAGGGGGTGCCTATAATTCACCCCTCCACTTT
CASSEGGGAYNSPLHF
>TRBJ2-7|TRBD2|TRBV23-1
TGCGCCAGCAGTCAGCCCGGGACAATCGGGAGGGGCGAGCAGTACTTC
CASSQPGTIGRGEQYF
>TRBJ2-7|NA|TRBV7-8
TGTGCCAGCAGCCGCACCGGCTCCTACGAGCAGTACTTC
CASSRTGSYEQYF
>TRBJ1-5|NA|TRBV19
TGTGCCAGTGCCGGACAGTCTAGCAATCAGCCCCAGCATTTT
CASAGQSSNQPQHF
>TRBJ1-4|NA|TRBV28
TGTGCCACCAACAGCCAATCTAATGAAAAACTGTTTTTT
CATNSQSNEKLFF
>TRBJ1-4|NA|TRBV7-2
TGTGCCAGCAGCGCCCTCCAGGAAAAACTGTTTTTT
CASSALQEKLFF
>TRBJ2-3|TRBD2|TRBV3-1/TRBV3-2
TGTGCCAGCAGCCCACGGGACTACACAGATACGCAGTATTTT
CASSPRDYTDTQYF
>TRBJ2-4|TRBD2|TRBV7-2
TGTGCCAGCAGCTTAAAGCGGGGGGGCGTTCAGTACTTC
CASSLKRGGVQYF
>TRBJ2-7|NA|TRBV4-2
TGTGCCAGCAGCCAAGATAGGAGTTCCTACGAGCAGTACTTC
CASSQDRSSYEQYF
>TRBJ1-2|NA|TRBV7-9
TGTGCCAGCAGCTGGAACTCGGGGGTATATGGCTACACCTTC
CASSWNSGVYGYTF
>TRBJ1-2|NA|TRBV5-6
TGTGCCAGCCCCCCGCTGCTAAGCTATGGCTACACCTTC
CASPPLLSYGYTF
>TRBJ1-2|TRBD1|TRBV3-1/TRBV3-2
TGTGCCAGCAGCAAATCCGACAGGGGGCTGGGAGGCTACACCTTC
CASSKSDRGLGGYTF
>TRBJ1-5|NA|TRBV12-1
TGTGCCAGCAGCTACGCCGGGACAGGCAATCAGCCCCAGCATTTT
CASSYAGTGNQPQHF
>TRBJ1-5|NA|TRBV15
TGTGCCACCAGCAGAGTAGGAGAGGGCAATCAGCCCCAGCATTTT
CATSRVGEGNQPQHF
>TRBJ2-5|NA|TRBV7-7
TGTGCTAGCAGCTCTACGGGTCCCCAGTACTTC
CASSSTGPQYF
>TRBJ2-5|NA|TRBV4-2
TGTGCCAGCAGCCAAGAGGTAGCATCAGAGACCCAGTACTTC
CASSQEVASETQYF
>TRBJ2-7|NA|TRBV11-2
TGTGCCAGCAGCTTAAACTCGGCAGCCACAGCCTACGAGCAGTACTTC
CASSLNSAATAYEQYF
>TRBJ1-2|NA|TRBV6-1
TGTGCCAGCAGTGAAAGGTCACGGCAGGGATTAAACGTCTTATATGGCTACACCTTC
CASSERSRQGLNVLYGYTF
>TRBJ2-1|TRBD1|TRBV3-1/TRBV3-2
TGTGCCAGCAGCCATAGACAGGGGCTCAATGAGCAGTTCTTC
CASSHRQGLNEQFF
>TRBJ1-6|TRBD1|TRBV10-3
TGTGCCATCAGCGGGGACAGGAGGGCACCCCTCCACTTT
CAISGDRRAPLHF
>TRBJ2-1|NA|TRBV5-1
TGCGCCAGCAGCTTGGGTCGCCGGACATACAATGAGCAGTTCTTC
CASSLGRRTYNEQFF
>TRBJ2-1|TRBD2|TRBV29-1
TGCAGCGTTGGACCGGGGGGGGCCGGGCAGTTCTTC
CSVGPGGAGQFF
>TRBJ1-2|NA|TRBV18
TGTGCCAGCTCACCTCAGGATTACTATGGCTACACCTTC
CASSPQDYYGYTF
>TRBJ2-3|NA|TRBV4-3
TGCGCCAGCAGCCAAGATACCCGGACTTTCAGCACAGATACGCAGTATTTT
CASSQDTRTFSTDTQYF
>TRBJ2-3|TRBD2|TRBV11-3
TGTGCCAGCAGCCCGGGACTAGCGGGGGGGCCGTGGGAGGCAGATACGCAGTATTTT
CASSPGLAGGPWEADTQYF